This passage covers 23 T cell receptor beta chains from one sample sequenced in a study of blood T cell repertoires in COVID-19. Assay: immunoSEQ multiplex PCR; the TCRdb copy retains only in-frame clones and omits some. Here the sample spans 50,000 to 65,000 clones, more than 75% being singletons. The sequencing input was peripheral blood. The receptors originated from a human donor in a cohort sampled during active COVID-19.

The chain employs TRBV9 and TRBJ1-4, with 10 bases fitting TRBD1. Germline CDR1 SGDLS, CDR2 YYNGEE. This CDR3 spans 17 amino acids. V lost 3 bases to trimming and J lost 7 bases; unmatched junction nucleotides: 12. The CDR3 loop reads CASSAKPLGQGGEKLFF. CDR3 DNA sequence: TGTGCCAGCAGCGCGAAACCCCTCGGACAGGGGGGTGAAAAACTGTTTTTT.

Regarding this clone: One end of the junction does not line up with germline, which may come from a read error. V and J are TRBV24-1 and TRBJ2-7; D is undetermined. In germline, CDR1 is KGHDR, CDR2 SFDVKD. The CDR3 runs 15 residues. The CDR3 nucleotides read TGTGCCACCAGTGATACCCGAGAAGGTCCCCTGGTGAGAGGCTTC. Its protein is CATSDTREGPLVRGF.

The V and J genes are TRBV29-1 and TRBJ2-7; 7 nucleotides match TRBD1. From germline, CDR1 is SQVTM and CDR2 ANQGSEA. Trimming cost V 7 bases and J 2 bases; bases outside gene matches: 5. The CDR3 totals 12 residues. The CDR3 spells CSAWDRAYEQYF. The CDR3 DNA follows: TGCAGCGCCTGGGACAGAGCCTACGAGCAGTACTTC.

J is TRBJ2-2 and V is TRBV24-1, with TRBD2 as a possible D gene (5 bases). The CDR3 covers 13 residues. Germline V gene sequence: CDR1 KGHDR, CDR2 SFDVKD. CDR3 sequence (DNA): TGTGCTAGTAGGAGCGGAGAATCCGGGGAGCTGTTTTTT. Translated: CASRSGESGELFF.

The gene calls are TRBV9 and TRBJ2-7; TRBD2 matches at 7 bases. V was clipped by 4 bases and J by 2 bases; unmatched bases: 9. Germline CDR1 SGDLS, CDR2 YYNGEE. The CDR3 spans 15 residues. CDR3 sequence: CASSREAGQTYEQYF. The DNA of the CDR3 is TGTGCCAGCAGCCGGGAGGCTGGGCAAACCTACGAGCAGTACTTC.

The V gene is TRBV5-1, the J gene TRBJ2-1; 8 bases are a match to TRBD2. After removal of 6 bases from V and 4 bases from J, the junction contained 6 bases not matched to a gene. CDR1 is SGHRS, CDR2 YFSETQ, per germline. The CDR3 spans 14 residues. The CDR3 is CASMAGGNYNEQFF. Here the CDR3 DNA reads TGCGCCAGCATGGCGGGGGGTAATTACAATGAGCAGTTCTTC.

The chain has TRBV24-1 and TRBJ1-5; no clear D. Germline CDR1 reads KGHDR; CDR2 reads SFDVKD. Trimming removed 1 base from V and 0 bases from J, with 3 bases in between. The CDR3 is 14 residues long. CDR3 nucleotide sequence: TGTGCCACCAGTGATTTCAATAGCAATCAGCCCCAGCATTTT. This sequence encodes CATSDFNSNQPQHF.

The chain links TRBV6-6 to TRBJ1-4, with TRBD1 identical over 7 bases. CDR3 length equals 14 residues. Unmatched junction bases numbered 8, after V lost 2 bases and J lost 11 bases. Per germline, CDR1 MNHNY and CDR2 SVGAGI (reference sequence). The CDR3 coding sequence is TGTGCCAGCAGTTACCTAGAATTACAGGGGAAACTGTTTTTT. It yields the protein CASSYLELQGKLFF.

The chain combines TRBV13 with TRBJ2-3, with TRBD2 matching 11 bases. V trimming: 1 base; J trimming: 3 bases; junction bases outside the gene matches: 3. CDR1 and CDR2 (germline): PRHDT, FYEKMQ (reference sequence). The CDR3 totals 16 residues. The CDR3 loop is CASSLELAGVTDTQYF. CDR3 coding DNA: TGTGCCAGCAGCTTAGAACTAGCGGGAGTGACAGATACGCAGTATTTT.

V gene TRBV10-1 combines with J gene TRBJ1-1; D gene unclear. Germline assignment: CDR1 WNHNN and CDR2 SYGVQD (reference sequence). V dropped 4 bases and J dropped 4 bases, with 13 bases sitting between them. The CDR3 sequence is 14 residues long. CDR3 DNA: TGCGCCAGCAGTGCCGCTGTCAGGCCCACTGAAGCTTTCTTT. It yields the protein CASSAAVRPTEAFF.

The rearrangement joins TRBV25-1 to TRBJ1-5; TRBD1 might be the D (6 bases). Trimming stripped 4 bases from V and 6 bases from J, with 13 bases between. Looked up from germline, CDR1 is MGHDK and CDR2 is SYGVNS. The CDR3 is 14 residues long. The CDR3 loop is CASSGSGVRQPQHF. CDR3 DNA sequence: TGTGCCAGCAGTGGGTCAGGGGTGCGTCAGCCCCAGCATTTT.

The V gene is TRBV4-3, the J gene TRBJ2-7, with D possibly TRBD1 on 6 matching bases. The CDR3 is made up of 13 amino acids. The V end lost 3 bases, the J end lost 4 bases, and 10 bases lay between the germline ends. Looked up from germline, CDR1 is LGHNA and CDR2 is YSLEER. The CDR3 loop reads CASSQTDSYEQYF. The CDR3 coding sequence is TGCGCCAGCAGCCAGACGGACAGTTACGAGCAGTACTTC.

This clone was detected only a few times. The chain's CDR3 is CASSSPVRSYEQYF. In DNA, the CDR3 is TGTGCCAGTAGTTCGCCAGTCCGATCCTACGAGCAGTACTTC. The gene calls are TRBV19 and TRBJ2-7, with D uncertain. Germline V gives CDR1 LNHDA, CDR2 SQIVND (reference sequence). The CDR3 runs 14 residues. The V and J ends lost 5 bases and 1 base respectively, with 12 bases between them.

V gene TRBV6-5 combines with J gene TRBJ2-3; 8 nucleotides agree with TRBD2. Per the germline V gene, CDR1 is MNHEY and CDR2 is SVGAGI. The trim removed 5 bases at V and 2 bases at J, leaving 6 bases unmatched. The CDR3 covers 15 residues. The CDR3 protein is CASSPIGRATDTQYF. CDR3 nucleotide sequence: TGTGCCAGCAGTCCGATCGGGAGGGCCACAGATACGCAGTATTTT.

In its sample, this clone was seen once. CDR3 coding DNA: TGTGCCACCAGTGAAGATCGACAGGGCGGTGGCTACACCTTC. As protein: CATSEDRQGGGYTF. This chain links TRBV24-1 with TRBJ1-2, with TRBD1 identical over 7 bases. This CDR3 has 14 residues. V gave up 4 bases and J gave up 7 bases; unmatched junction bases: 8. CDR1 KGHDR and CDR2 SFDVKD come from the germline V gene.

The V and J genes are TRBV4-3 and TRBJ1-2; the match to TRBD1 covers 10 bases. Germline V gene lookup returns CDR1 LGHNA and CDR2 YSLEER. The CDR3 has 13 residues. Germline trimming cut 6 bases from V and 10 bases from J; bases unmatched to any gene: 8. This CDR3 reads CASRPGQGSFYTF. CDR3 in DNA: TGCGCCAGCAGACCGGGACAGGGGAGTTTCTACACCTTC.

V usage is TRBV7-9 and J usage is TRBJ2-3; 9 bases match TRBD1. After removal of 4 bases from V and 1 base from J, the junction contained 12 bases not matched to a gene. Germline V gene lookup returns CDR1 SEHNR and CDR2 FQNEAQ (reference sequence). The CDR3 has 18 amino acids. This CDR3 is CASSWNFRDRERTDTQYF. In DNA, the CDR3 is TGTGCCAGCAGCTGGAATTTCCGGGACAGGGAACGCACAGATACGCAGTATTTT.

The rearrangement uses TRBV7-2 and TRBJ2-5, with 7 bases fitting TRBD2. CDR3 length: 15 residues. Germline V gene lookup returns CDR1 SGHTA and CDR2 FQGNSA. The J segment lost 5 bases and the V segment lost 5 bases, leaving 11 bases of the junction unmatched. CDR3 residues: CASSVGWTSRETQYF. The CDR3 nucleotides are TGTGCCAGCAGCGTAGGCTGGACTAGTCGGGAGACCCAGTACTTC.

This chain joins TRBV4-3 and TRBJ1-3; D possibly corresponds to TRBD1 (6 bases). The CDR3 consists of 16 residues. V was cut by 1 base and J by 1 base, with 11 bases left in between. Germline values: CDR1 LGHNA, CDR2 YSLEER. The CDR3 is CASSQADRRSGNTIYF. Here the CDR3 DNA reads TGCGCCAGCAGCCAAGCAGACAGGAGGTCTGGAAACACCATATATTTT.

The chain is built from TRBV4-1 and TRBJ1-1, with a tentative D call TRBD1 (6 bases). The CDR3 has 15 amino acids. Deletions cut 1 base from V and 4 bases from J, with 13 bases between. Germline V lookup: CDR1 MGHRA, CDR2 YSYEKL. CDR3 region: CASSQVVDRSTEAFF. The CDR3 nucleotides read TGCGCCAGCAGCCAAGTAGTAGACAGGTCCACTGAAGCTTTCTTT.

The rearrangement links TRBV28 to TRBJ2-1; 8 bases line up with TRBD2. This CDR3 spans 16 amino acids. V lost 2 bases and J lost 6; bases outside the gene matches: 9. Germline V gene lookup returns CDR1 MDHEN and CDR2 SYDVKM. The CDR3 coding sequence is TGTGCCAGCAGTTTACCCCGCGCGGGGGGTATCAATGAGCAGTTCTTC. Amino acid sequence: CASSLPRAGGINEQFF.

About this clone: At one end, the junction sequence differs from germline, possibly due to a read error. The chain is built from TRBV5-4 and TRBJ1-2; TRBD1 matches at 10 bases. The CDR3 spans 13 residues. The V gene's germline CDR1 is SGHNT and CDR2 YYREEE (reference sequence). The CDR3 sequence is CASSLDRGDGYTF. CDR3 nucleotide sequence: TGTGCCAGCAGTTTGGACAGGGGGGATGGCTACACCTTC.

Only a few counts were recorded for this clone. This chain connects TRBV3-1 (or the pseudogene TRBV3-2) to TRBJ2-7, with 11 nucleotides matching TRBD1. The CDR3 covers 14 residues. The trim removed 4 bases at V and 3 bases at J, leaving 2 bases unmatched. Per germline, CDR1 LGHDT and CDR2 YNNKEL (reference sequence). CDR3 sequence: CASSRGTGGYEQYF. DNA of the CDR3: TGTGCCAGCAGCCGCGGGACAGGGGGCTACGAGCAGTACTTC.